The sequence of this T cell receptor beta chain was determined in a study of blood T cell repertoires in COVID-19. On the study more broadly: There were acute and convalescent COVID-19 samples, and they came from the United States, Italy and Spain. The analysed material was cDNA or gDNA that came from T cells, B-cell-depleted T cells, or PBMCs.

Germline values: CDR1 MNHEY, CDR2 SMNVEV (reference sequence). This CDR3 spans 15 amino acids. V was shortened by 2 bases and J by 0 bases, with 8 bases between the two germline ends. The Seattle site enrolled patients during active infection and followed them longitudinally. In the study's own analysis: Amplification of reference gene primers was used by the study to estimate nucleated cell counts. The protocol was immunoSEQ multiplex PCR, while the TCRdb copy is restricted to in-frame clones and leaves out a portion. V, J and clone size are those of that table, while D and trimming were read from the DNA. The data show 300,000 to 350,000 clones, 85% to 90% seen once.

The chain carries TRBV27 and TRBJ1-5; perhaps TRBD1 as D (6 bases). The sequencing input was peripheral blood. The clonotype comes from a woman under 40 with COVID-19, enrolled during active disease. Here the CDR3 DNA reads TGTGCCAGCAGTTTAGAGGGGGTTAGCAATCAGCCCCAGCATTTT. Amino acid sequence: CASSLEGVSNQPQHF.